This TCR beta chain stems from a study of vaccination and CD4 T cells after COVID-19. Study in general: Either the Pfizer-BioNTech BNT162b2 or Moderna mRNA-1273 vaccine was given as two doses.

Study-level results: The median number of SARS-CoV-2-reactive clonotypes increased from about 20 to 38, a change that did not reach significance. No early post-infection timepoints were studied, and convalescent patients studied were relatively few.

This clonotype turned up a few times. What it recognizes is unknown. As for treatment: approximately nine-day PBMC culture with coronavirus spike peptide pools or control peptides (ViraFEST assay). These CD4+ T cells came from an unexposed donor, sampled before the COVID-19 pandemic (2011-2018). The authors cultured more than 1.5 million PBMCs per well with around 10 IU/ml IL-2 and 7.5 to 10 ug/ml peptide pools. With the Oncomine TCR Beta short-read assay, DNA from cultured CD4+ T cells was sequenced. Using the QIAamp micro DNA kit, genomic DNA was extracted from the CD4+ T cells that had been cultured. TCRdb redid the calling of the PCR reads with MiXCR, one entry per CDR3 protein. The data show roughly 11,000 distinct CDR3 sequences, 30% to 45% seen once. This CDR3 spans 16 amino acids. The germline CDR1 and CDR2 sequences are DFQATT and SNEGSKA (reference sequence). The ends lost 0 bases at V and 5 bases at J; junction bases unmatched: 6.

The clonotype was recovered from a human donor in good health. Sequencing was done on a sample of CD4+ T cells from blood, cultured in vitro. This chain uses TRBV20-1 with TRBJ2-2, with TRBD2 matching over 10 bases. The CDR3: CSAREPSGSKTGELFF. The CDR3 DNA reads as TGCAGTGCTAGAGAGCCTAGCGGGAGTAAGACCGGGGAGCTGTTTTTT.